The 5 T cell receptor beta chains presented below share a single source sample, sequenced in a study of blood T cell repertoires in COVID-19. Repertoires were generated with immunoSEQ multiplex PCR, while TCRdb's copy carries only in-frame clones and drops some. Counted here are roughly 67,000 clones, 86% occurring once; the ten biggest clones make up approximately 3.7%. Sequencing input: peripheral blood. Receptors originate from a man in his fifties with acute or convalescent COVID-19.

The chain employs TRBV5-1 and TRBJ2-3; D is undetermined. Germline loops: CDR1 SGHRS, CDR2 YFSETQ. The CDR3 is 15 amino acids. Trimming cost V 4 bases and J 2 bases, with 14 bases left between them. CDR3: CASSRQSENTDTQYF. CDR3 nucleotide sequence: TGCGCCAGCAGCCGCCAGTCAGAAAACACAGATACGCAGTATTTT. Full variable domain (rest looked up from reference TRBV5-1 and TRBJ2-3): KAGVTQTPRYLIKTRGQQVTLSCSPISGHRSVSWYQQTPGQGLQFLFEYFSETQRNKGNFPGRFSGRQFSNSRSEMNVSTLELGDSALYLCASSRQSENTDTQYFGPGTRLTVL.

The CDR3 sequence: CAWKWGGKLFF. The CDR3 DNA is TGTGCCTGGAAGTGGGGAGGAAAACTGTTTTTT. The V and J genes are TRBV30 and TRBJ1-4; D uncertain. The CDR3 contains 11 residues. Germline V gives CDR1 GTSNPN, CDR2 SVGIG (reference sequence). V lost 4 bases, J lost 10 bases, and 10 bases lay in between.

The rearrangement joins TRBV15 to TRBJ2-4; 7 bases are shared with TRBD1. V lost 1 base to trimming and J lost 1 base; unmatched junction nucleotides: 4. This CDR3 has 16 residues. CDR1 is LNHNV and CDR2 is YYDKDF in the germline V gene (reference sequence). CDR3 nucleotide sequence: TGTGCCACCAGCAGAGCCATGGACAGGGCCAAAAACATTCAGTACTTC. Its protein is CATSRAMDRAKNIQYF.

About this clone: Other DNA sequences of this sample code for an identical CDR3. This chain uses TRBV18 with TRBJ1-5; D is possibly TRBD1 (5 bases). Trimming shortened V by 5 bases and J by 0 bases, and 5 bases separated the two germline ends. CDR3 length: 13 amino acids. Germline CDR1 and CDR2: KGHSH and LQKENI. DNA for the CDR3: TGTGCCAGCTCAGACAGTAGCAATCAGCCCCAGCATTTT. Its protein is CASSDSSNQPQHF.

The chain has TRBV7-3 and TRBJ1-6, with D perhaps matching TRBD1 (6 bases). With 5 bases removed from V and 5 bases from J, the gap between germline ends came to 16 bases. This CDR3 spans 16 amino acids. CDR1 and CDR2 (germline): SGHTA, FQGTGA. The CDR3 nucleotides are TGTGCCAGCAGCCTAGCGGGGGGGGGCAATAATTCACCCCTCCACTTT. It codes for CASSLAGGGNNSPLHF.